The 12 T cell receptor beta chains below come from one sample, sequenced in a study of vaccination and CD4 T cells after COVID-19. These TCRs' antigens remain unknown. The Oncomine TCR Beta short-read assay was applied to DNA of cultured CD4+ T cells. TCRdb re-called the PCR reads with MiXCR, one entry per CDR3 protein. The sample lists 5,500 to 9,000 distinct CDR3 sequences, less than 60% occurring once. Treatment denoted: roughly ten-day PBMC culture with coronavirus spike peptide pools or control peptides (ViraFEST assay). The sequenced sample consisted of CD4+ T cells from blood, cultured in vitro. These receptor sequences come from a human donor who had recovered from COVID-19.

This chain connects TRBV7-3 to TRBJ2-3; no reliable D call. This CDR3 is built from 14 residues. CDR1 and CDR2 (germline): SGHTA, FQGTGA. The V end was cut by 2 bases, the J end by 5 bases, with 11 bases between. CDR3 amino acids: CASSLGVMGDTQYF. Here the CDR3 DNA reads TGTGCCAGCAGCTTAGGCGTCATGGGAGATACGCAGTATTTT.

This sequence joins TRBV30 and TRBJ2-3; 13 bases agree with TRBD2. Germline CDR1 is GTSNPN and CDR2 is SVGIG (reference sequence). J was trimmed by 9 bases and V by 6 bases; bases with no gene match: 12. The CDR3 is made up of 15 amino acids. CDR3 sequence: CACPATSGGGGTQYF. CDR3 sequence (DNA): TGTGCCTGCCCAGCCACTAGCGGGGGGGGGGGCACGCAGTATTTT.

This clonotype was picked up a small number of times. This chain links TRBV29-1 with TRBJ1-5; no reliable D call. The germline V gene encodes CDR1 SQVTM and CDR2 ANQGSEA. V was clipped by 2 bases and J by 2 bases, with 7 bases between them. This CDR3 spans 13 amino acids. The CDR3 DNA reads TGCAGCGTTGAAACCGAGGGCAATCAGCCCCAGCATTTT. Translated: CSVETEGNQPQHF.

This clonotype occurred a few times. The rearrangement uses TRBV19 and TRBJ1-1; tentatively, D is TRBD1 (5 bases). The germline CDR1 and CDR2 sequences are LNHDA and SQIVND (reference sequence). This CDR3 has 13 residues. Trimming left V 3 bases short and J 11 bases short, with 16 bases between. The chain's CDR3 is CASSMRRGDWAFF. As DNA, the CDR3 is TGTGCCAGTAGTATGCGGCGAGGGGACTGGGCTTTCTTT.

V and J are TRBV6-1 and TRBJ1-5; D is ambiguous. The CDR3 is 14 amino acids. The V end was cut by 10 bases, the J end by 0 bases, with 13 bases between. The germline V gene encodes CDR1 MNHNS and CDR2 SASEGT. The CDR3 sequence is CATSAGYSNQPQHF. The CDR3 coding sequence is TGTGCCACCTCTGCAGGTTATAGCAATCAGCCCCAGCATTTT.

This clonotype has just a few counts. This chain links TRBV11-3 with TRBJ2-3, with D uncertain. The germline V and J ends were trimmed by 3 bases and 2 bases, with 9 bases remaining between them. In germline, CDR1 is SGHNT, CDR2 YENEEA. This CDR3 comprises 14 residues. CDR3 sequence: CASSFESYTDTQYF. In DNA form, the CDR3 reads TGTGCCAGCAGCTTTGAGTCTTACACAGATACGCAGTATTTT.

The chain uses TRBV7-8 and TRBJ1-2; maybe TRBD1 (5 bases). V was shortened by 2 bases and J by 6 bases, with 13 bases between the two germline ends. The germline CDR1 and CDR2 sequences are SGHVS and FQNEAQ. CDR3 length: 14 amino acids. In DNA, the CDR3 is TGTGCCAGCAGCTTACCTTGGGGGGACGATGGCTACACCTTC. Residues: CASSLPWGDDGYTF.

The chain employs TRBV6-1 and TRBJ2-2; TRBD1 aligns across 7 bases. V was clipped by 4 bases and J by 7 bases; unmatched bases: 3. Germline CDR1 and CDR2: MNHNS and SASEGT. This CDR3 has 13 amino acids. The CDR3 DNA reads as TGTGCCAGCAGTGGACGGACAGGCGGGGAGCTGTTTTTT. Protein sequence: CASSGRTGGELFF.

The chain combines TRBV11-2 with TRBJ1-1; D is ambiguous. V was trimmed by 2 bases and J by 0 bases, leaving 10 bases between them. There are 15 residues in the CDR3. The germline gives CDR1 SGHAT, CDR2 FQNNGV. In DNA, the CDR3 is TGTGCCAGCAGCTTACGTGTGGGTGTGAACACTGAAGCTTTCTTT. It is translated as CASSLRVGVNTEAFF.

In its sample, this clonotype ranks as medium-sized (0.01 to 0.1%). The chain carries TRBV9 and TRBJ1-2; 7 bases line up with TRBD1. The CDR3 extends over 15 amino acids. CDR1 is SGDLS, CDR2 YYNGEE, per germline. The J segment lost 7 bases and the V segment lost 0 bases, leaving 9 bases of the junction unmatched. CDR3 region: CASSVATGEESGYTF. Here the CDR3 DNA reads TGTGCCAGCAGCGTAGCTACAGGGGAGGAGAGTGGCTACACCTTC. The whole variable domain, remainder taken from reference TRBV9 and TRBJ1-2, is DSGVTQTPKHLITATGQRVTLRCSPRSGDLSVYWYQQSLDQGLQFLIQYYNGEERAKGNILERFSAQQFPDLHSELNLSSLELGDSALYFCASSVATGEESGYTFGSGTRLTVV.

This clonotype was found a few times. The V call is TRBV7-9, the J call TRBJ1-2; unclear D gene. The V and J ends lost 0 bases and 8 bases respectively, with 10 bases between them. CDR1 and CDR2 from the germline V gene are SEHNR and FQNEAQ (reference sequence). The CDR3 totals 13 residues. This CDR3 reads CASSLALPYGYTF. In nucleotides, the CDR3 is TGTGCCAGCAGCTTAGCGCTGCCCTACGGCTACACCTTC.

The rearrangement links TRBV5-4 to TRBJ1-1; 9 bases fit TRBD1. Germline assignment: CDR1 SGHNT and CDR2 YYREEE (reference sequence). The CDR3 is 16 residues long. The J segment lost 0 bases and the V segment lost 6 bases, leaving 9 bases of the junction unmatched. In DNA form, the CDR3 reads TGTGCCAGCAACCCGGACAGGGGTATGATGAACACTGAAGCTTTCTTT. This translates into CASNPDRGMMNTEAFF.